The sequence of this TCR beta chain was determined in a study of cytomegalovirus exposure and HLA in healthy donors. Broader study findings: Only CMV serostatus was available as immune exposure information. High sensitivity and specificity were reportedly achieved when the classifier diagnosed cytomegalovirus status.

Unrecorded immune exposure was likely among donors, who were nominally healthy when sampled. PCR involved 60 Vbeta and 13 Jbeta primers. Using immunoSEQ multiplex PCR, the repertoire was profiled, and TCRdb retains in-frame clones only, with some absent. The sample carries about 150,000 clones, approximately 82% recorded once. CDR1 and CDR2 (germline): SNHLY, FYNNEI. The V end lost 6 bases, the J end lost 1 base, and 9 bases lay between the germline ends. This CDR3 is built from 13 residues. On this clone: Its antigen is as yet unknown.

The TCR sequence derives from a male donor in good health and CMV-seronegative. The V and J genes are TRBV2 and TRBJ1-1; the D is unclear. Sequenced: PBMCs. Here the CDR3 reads CASSALRNTEAFF. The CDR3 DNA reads TGTGCCAGCAGCGCCCTCAGGAACACTGAAGCTTTCTTT.